This entry is about one TCR beta chain. The antigen is unknown. The data belong to a study of T cell responses to AZD1222 COVID-19 vaccine. Some clones are missing from TCRdb's copy, which holds only in-frame ones; the method was immunoSEQ multiplex PCR. Of about 110,000 clones in the sample, roughly 90% are singletons; the top ten hold approximately 4%. CDR1 is SGHDT and CDR2 is YYEEEE in the germline V gene. This CDR3 contains 14 residues. V lost 0 bases and J 7 bases, leaving 13 bases between the germline ends. Points from the study as a whole: Unmutated variant regions reportedly attract nearly half of all spike-specific TCRs. When two AZD1222 doses had been given, Spike-specific TCR breadth and depth rose. The CD4 TCRs associated with vaccination extended across spike and predominated at 160-218 and 743-854.

The V call is TRBV5-6, the J call TRBJ1-2, with D maybe TRBD1 (6 bases). The material was peripheral blood, obtained on day 0 of AZD1222 vaccination. The origin of this receptor is an adult in good health. In nucleotides, the CDR3 is TGTGCCAGCAGCTTGGTTAACAGGGATGGTGGCTACACCTTC. Its translation is CASSLVNRDGGYTF.